The 25 T cell receptor beta chains in this list originate from one sample, sequenced in a study of cytotoxic CD8 clonotypes in ibrutinib-treated CLL. Data came from immunoSEQ multiplex PCR; TCRdb stores just in-frame clones and leaves some out. Of 150,000 or so clones listed, 60% to 85% are singletons. This material consisted of PBMCs, taken after 12 months of ibrutinib treatment. These receptors originate from a human donor with chronic lymphocytic leukemia.

The CDR3 nucleotides read TGTGCCAGCAGCTTAGTGACAGATACGCAGTATTTT. This gives the protein CASSLVTDTQYF. This sequence joins TRBV11-3 and TRBJ2-3; D ambiguous. CDR3 length: 12 amino acids. The germline V gene has CDR1 SGHNT and CDR2 YENEEA. V was trimmed by 1 base and J by 3 bases, leaving 2 bases between them.

This sequence joins TRBV5-8 and TRBJ2-3; no definite D call. Germline CDR1 is SGHTS and CDR2 is YDEGEE. V was clipped by 0 bases and J by 0 bases, with 14 bases between them. This CDR3 comprises 17 residues. CDR3 loop: CASSLEASTLSTDTQYF. CDR3 sequence (DNA): TGTGCCAGCAGCTTGGAAGCTTCGACCTTAAGCACAGATACGCAGTATTTT.

This clone showed up just once. The chain has TRBV10-1 and TRBJ1-2; 7 nucleotides line up with TRBD1. The CDR3 has 15 amino acids. Germline loops: CDR1 WNHNN, CDR2 SYGVQD (reference sequence). With V trimmed by 4 bases and J by 1 base, 6 bases remained unmatched. This CDR3 reads CASSVTGNFNYGYTF. The CDR3 nucleotides are TGCGCCAGCAGTGTGACAGGGAATTTTAACTATGGCTACACCTTC.

The chain joins TRBV6-4 to TRBJ1-1, with 7 bases aligning to TRBD1. CDR1 and CDR2 from the germline V gene are MRHNA and SNTAGT. The CDR3 runs to 12 residues. V trimming: 4 bases; J trimming: 11 bases; junction bases outside the gene matches: 7. The CDR3 sequence is CASSAYGQAAFF. Written as DNA, the CDR3 is TGTGCCAGCAGTGCCTACGGACAGGCTGCTTTCTTT.

This clone has just a few counts. The genes are TRBV5-4 and TRBJ1-2; D unresolved. V was pared by 3 bases and J by 0 bases, with 12 bases between. CDR3 length: 15 residues. Germline CDR1 is SGHNT and CDR2 is YYREEE (reference sequence). The CDR3 coding sequence is TGTGCCAGCAGCTCACGGCAGGCGGCTAACTATGGCTACACCTTC. It encodes CASSSRQAANYGYTF.

The rearrangement links TRBV6-5 to TRBJ2-7; TRBD1 might be the D (6 bases). Between the trimmed V and J ends, which lost 6 bases and 5 bases, there was a span of 17 bases. The CDR3 totals 14 residues. Germline V gene lookup returns CDR1 MNHEY and CDR2 SVGAGI. CDR3 DNA: TGTGCCAGCAGCCGGGACACATCCCCCCACGAGCAGTACTTC. This codes for CASSRDTSPHEQYF.

V is TRBV4-3 and J is TRBJ2-1; D is possibly TRBD1 (6 bases). V dropped 1 base and J dropped 6 bases, with 13 bases sitting between them. The germline V gene encodes CDR1 LGHNA and CDR2 YSLEER. CDR3 length: 15 amino acids. The CDR3 DNA reads as TGCGCCAGCAGCCAAGGAACCGGGACACTCAATGAGCAGTTCTTC. Translated: CASSQGTGTLNEQFF.

This clone was seen ten or more times. The chain combines TRBV2 with TRBJ1-4, with 10 bases identical to TRBD1. CDR1 is SNHLY, CDR2 FYNNEI, per germline. This CDR3 contains 14 residues. With 6 bases clipped from V and 7 bases from J, the junction kept 5 bases outside the gene matches. CDR3: CASRETGGGEKLFF. Written as DNA, the CDR3 is TGTGCCAGCAGGGAGACAGGGGGCGGTGAAAAACTGTTTTTT. Complete variable domain (other parts from reference TRBV2 and TRBJ1-4): EPEVTQTPSHQVTQMGQEVILRCVPISNHLYFYWYRQILGQKVEFLVSFYNNEISEKSEIFDDQFSVERPDGSNFTLKIRSTKLEDSAMYFCASRETGGGEKLFFGSGTQLSVL.

Points on this clone: The limits of the CDR3 on the DNA are not certain, so only TCRdb's listed CDR3 is given. This rearrangement joins TRBV27 to TRBJ2-5; the table gives TRBD2 as D, unverified against the DNA. The CDR3 comprises 14 residues, both ends counted. Per germline, CDR1 MNHEY and CDR2 SMNVEV (reference sequence). This chain's CDR3 is CASTTGVAGGSRYF.

The rearrangement joins TRBV5-6 to TRBJ2-5; 8 bases line up with TRBD2. Per the germline V gene, CDR1 is SGHDT and CDR2 is YYEEEE. This CDR3 has 13 residues. J lost 5 bases, V lost 2 bases, and 2 bases had no gene match. This chain's CDR3 is CASSFGGVETQYF. CDR3 DNA: TGTGCCAGCAGCTTCGGGGGGGTTGAGACCCAGTACTTC.

CDR3 loop: CASSRDREVGGYTF. The CDR3 bases are TGTGCCAGCAGTAGGGACAGGGAAGTAGGCGGCTACACCTTC. V usage is TRBV7-2 and J usage is TRBJ1-2, with 9 positions matching TRBD1. This CDR3 has 14 amino acids. Looked up from germline, CDR1 is SGHTA and CDR2 is FQGNSA. After removal of 6 bases from V and 8 bases from J, the junction contained 10 bases not matched to a gene. The entire variable domain, with the rest obtained from reference TRBV7-2 and TRBJ1-2, is as follows: GAGVSQSPSNKVTEKGKDVELRCDPISGHTALYWYRQSLGQGLEFLIYFQGNSAPDKSGLPSDRFSAERTGGSVSTLTIQRTQQEDSAVYLCASSRDREVGGYTFGSGTRLTVV.

V is TRBV27 and J is TRBJ2-1; D ambiguous. The CDR3 is made up of 14 amino acids. V was clipped by 7 bases and J by 0 bases, with 10 bases between them. Germline-derived CDR1 and CDR2 are MNHEY and SMNVEV (reference sequence). CDR3: CASIRRGSYNEQFF. Here the CDR3 DNA reads TGTGCCAGCATAAGAAGAGGCTCCTACAATGAGCAGTTCTTC.

This clone was counted once. The chain carries TRBV9 and TRBJ2-1; D gene uncertain. Trimming left V 0 bases short and J 8 bases short, with 6 bases between. The CDR3 runs to 12 residues. Germline assignment: CDR1 SGDLS and CDR2 YYNGEE. CDR3 amino acids: CASSVVEYEQFF. CDR3 in DNA: TGTGCCAGCAGCGTAGTTGAGTATGAGCAGTTCTTC.

This chain links TRBV4-1 with TRBJ1-5; TRBD1 is a possible D gene (5 bases). There are 14 residues in the CDR3. Germline V gives CDR1 MGHRA, CDR2 YSYEKL. The ends were cut back, 1 base at V and 5 bases at J, with 9 bases in the middle. This chain's CDR3 is CASSQVGGDQPQHF. Written as DNA, the CDR3 is TGCGCCAGCAGCCAAGTGGGGGGAGATCAGCCCCAGCATTTT.

This chain joins TRBV19 and TRBJ1-3; 7 bases line up with TRBD1. V gave up 1 base and J gave up 0 bases; unmatched junction bases: 12. CDR3 length: 19 amino acids. From germline, CDR1 is LNHDA and CDR2 SQIVND (reference sequence). CDR3 DNA: TGTGCCAGTAGTATAGTGGGCAGGGGGGTTTGGGACTCTGGAAACACCATATATTTT. Encoded protein: CASSIVGRGVWDSGNTIYF.

This clone was observed a single time. The J gene is TRBJ1-1, the V gene TRBV7-9, with TRBD1 matching 7 bases. The CDR3 has 14 amino acids. Trimming cost V 1 base and J 1 base; bases outside gene matches: 0. From germline, CDR1 is SEHNR and CDR2 FQNEAQ (reference sequence). This chain's CDR3 is CASSLGDRNTEAFF. The CDR3 region has the DNA TGTGCCAGCAGCTTAGGGGACAGGAACACTGAAGCTTTCTTT. The full variable domain, its missing parts supplied by reference TRBV7-9 and TRBJ1-1, is DTGVSQNPRHKITKRGQNVTFRCDPISEHNRLYWYRQTLGQGPEFLTYFQNEAQLEKSRLLSDRFSAERPKGSFSTLEIQRTEQGDSAMYLCASSLGDRNTEAFFGQGTRLTVV.

The chain joins TRBV28 to TRBJ1-2; no definite D call. This CDR3 region has 13 residues. Germline-derived CDR1 and CDR2 are MDHEN and SYDVKM. V shed 3 bases and J shed 7 bases, with 12 bases lying between them. The CDR3 bases are TGTGCCAGCAGTTTTCAATGGCCTGGTGGCTACACCTTC. It codes for CASSFQWPGGYTF.

The chain carries TRBV28 and TRBJ1-5, with TRBD1 identical over 8 bases. The CDR3 totals 14 residues. The germline CDR1 and CDR2 sequences are MDHEN and SYDVKM. Trimming at V came to 6 bases and at J to 5 bases, leaving 6 bases not matched to a gene. Here the CDR3 DNA reads TGTGCCAGCAGGCATGGACAGGGTCATCAGCCCCAGCATTTT. Its translation is CASRHGQGHQPQHF.

V is TRBV28 and J is TRBJ1-1; D gene uncertain. This CDR3 spans 16 amino acids. Looked up from germline, CDR1 is MDHEN and CDR2 is SYDVKM. The V end lost 4 bases, the J end lost 1 base, and 16 bases lay between the germline ends. CDR3 DNA: TGTGCCAGCAGTTGGGAAATAGGTTTCCAGAACACTGAAGCTTTCTTT. It specifies CASSWEIGFQNTEAFF.

The chain couples TRBV19 to TRBJ2-1; tentatively, D is TRBD1 or TRBD2 (5 bases each). Trimming cost V 6 bases and J 0 bases, with 12 bases left between them. This CDR3 region has 15 residues. Germline CDR1 and CDR2: LNHDA and SQIVND (reference sequence). CDR3 protein: CASSPSGASYNEQFF. The CDR3 DNA reads as TGTGCCAGTAGCCCGTCCGGGGCCTCCTACAATGAGCAGTTCTTC.

This chain uses TRBV5-5 with TRBJ2-7, with D possibly being TRBD1 or TRBD2 (5 bases each). Germline V CDR1 and CDR2: SGHKS, YYEKEE (reference sequence). Trimming stripped 5 bases from V and 0 bases from J, with 15 bases between. The CDR3 spans 15 residues. The CDR3 DNA reads as TGTGCCAGCAGGGGTTTGGGGGTAAGCTCCTACGAGCAGTACTTC. It yields the protein CASRGLGVSSYEQYF.

The rearrangement uses TRBV7-7 and TRBJ2-5, with D tentatively TRBD2 (5 bases). The CDR3 consists of 17 residues. The germline V and J ends were trimmed by 3 bases and 3 bases, with 20 bases remaining between them. Germline V gene data show CDR1 as SSHAT and CDR2 as FNYEAQ (reference sequence). The CDR3 is CASSFLGGLAAKETQYF. CDR3 sequence (DNA): TGTGCCAGCAGCTTTCTCGGAGGTCTCGCGGCAAAAGAGACCCAGTACTTC.

This clone was recorded only once. The chain uses TRBV4-1 and TRBJ2-2; the D gene is possibly TRBD1 (5 bases). Germline lookup yields CDR1 MGHRA and CDR2 YSYEKL. The CDR3 sequence is 15 residues long. V was trimmed by 4 bases and J by 6 bases, leaving 15 bases between them. The DNA of the CDR3 is TGCGCCAGCAGCCCTTTTACAGGTTTAGCCGGGGAGCTGTTTTTT. Translation: CASSPFTGLAGELFF.

The chain joins TRBV5-1 to TRBJ2-2, with D unclear. This CDR3 contains 14 residues. V was clipped by 4 bases and J by 6 bases, with 13 bases between them. CDR1 SGHRS and CDR2 YFSETQ come from the germline V gene. The CDR3 spells CASSRDPGSGELFF. CDR3 sequence (DNA): TGCGCCAGCAGCCGCGACCCCGGATCCGGGGAGCTGTTTTTT.

This clone was detected a few times. The genes are TRBV19 and TRBJ1-2; D unclear. The CDR3 totals 12 residues. CDR1 is LNHDA and CDR2 is SQIVND in the germline V gene (reference sequence). V gave up 8 bases and J gave up 5 bases, with 12 bases separating them. The CDR3 here is CASSKDPYGYTF. Written as DNA, the CDR3 is TGTGCCAGTTCCAAGGACCCGTATGGCTACACCTTC.